This paragraph covers one T cell receptor beta chain sequence. The antigen remains unidentified. The sample originates from a study of response to subunit inactivated influenza vaccine. Whole-study findings and limits: Authors proposed each seasonal influenza vaccination draws in few new T cells.

Germline CDR1 DFQATT, CDR2 SNEGSKA (reference sequence). CDR3 size: 14 residues. Trimming pared 0 bases from V and 3 bases from J, leaving 11 bases between. From the RT-PCR reads, TCRdb called clonotypes with MiXCR, one entry per CDR3 protein. This sample yields about 180,000 distinct CDR3 sequences, of which about 10% are seen a single time; approximately 10% belongs to the top ten. The input for sequencing was non-naive T cells sorted from PBMCs, taken on the day of vaccination. The sequence was obtained from a man aged 45-65 years who received an inactivated influenza vaccine. The rearrangement links TRBV20-1 to TRBJ1-2; D gene unclear. This CDR3 is CSARDLAGDYGYTF. The CDR3 DNA reads as TGCAGTGCTAGAGATCTGGCCGGAGACTATGGCTACACCTTC.